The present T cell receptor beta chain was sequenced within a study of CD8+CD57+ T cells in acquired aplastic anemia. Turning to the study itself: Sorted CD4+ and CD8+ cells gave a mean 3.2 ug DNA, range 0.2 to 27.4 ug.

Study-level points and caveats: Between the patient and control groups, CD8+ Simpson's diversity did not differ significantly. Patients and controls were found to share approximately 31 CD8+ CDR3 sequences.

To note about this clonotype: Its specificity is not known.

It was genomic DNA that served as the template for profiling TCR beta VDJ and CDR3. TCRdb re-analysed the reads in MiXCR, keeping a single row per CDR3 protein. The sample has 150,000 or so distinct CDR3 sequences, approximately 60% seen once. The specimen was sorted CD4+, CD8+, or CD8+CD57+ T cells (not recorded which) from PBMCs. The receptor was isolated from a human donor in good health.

CDR3 coding DNA: TGTGCCAGCAGCTTGGAGGCAGGGAGGAATTCACCCCTCCACTTT. Its translation: CASSLEAGRNSPLHF. The rearrangement joins TRBV7-3 to TRBJ1-6; D possibly corresponds to TRBD1 (5 bases). The CDR3 loop spans 15 amino acids. Germline V gene data show CDR1 as SGHTA and CDR2 as FQGTGA. Trimming removed 3 bases at V and 7 bases at J, with 13 bases between.